The 21 T cell receptor beta chains in this list originate from one sample, sequenced in a study of blood T cell repertoires in COVID-19. Repertoires were generated with immunoSEQ multiplex PCR, while TCRdb's copy carries only in-frame clones and drops some. The data hold around 300,000 clones, with 85% observed a single time. Input material: peripheral blood. The receptor set was obtained from a human donor in a cohort sampled during active COVID-19.

This clone appeared a single time. V gene TRBV7-9 combines with J gene TRBJ2-5, with 8 nucleotides matching TRBD2. V lost 8 bases and J lost 2; bases outside the gene matches: 4. The CDR3 loop spans 13 amino acids. Germline lookup yields CDR1 SEHNR and CDR2 FQNEAQ (reference sequence). In DNA, the CDR3 is TGTGCCAGCGGCGCTAGCGGGCAAGAGACCCAGTACTTC. It encodes CASGASGQETQYF.

The chain recombines TRBV6-5 with TRBJ2-7; maybe TRBD2 (5 bases). Trimming cost V 7 bases and J 0 bases, with 13 bases left between them. The CDR3 runs 14 residues. Per germline, CDR1 MNHEY and CDR2 SVGAGI. The CDR3 coding sequence is TGTGCCAGCACTAGCAGAATACTCTCCTACGAGCAGTACTTC. The encoded protein is CASTSRILSYEQYF.

This chain uses TRBV10-2 with TRBJ2-5; 7 bases align to TRBD2. V was clipped by 6 bases and J by 5 bases; unmatched bases: 12. The V gene's germline CDR1 is WSHSY and CDR2 SAAADI. The CDR3 spans 15 residues. The CDR3 loop is CASRALTSLGETQYF. CDR3 nucleotides: TGCGCCAGCAGAGCCTTGACTAGCTTGGGGGAGACCCAGTACTTC.

This chain connects TRBV25-1 to TRBJ2-1; 8 bases fit TRBD1. V shed 8 bases and J 9 bases; nucleotides not matched to a gene: 9. From germline, CDR1 is MGHDK and CDR2 SYGVNS. CDR3 length equals 13 residues. CDR3 sequence (DNA): TGTGCCAGCGCGTGGGCAGGGGGCGTTGAGCAGTTCTTC. Its translation is CASAWAGGVEQFF.

The V call is TRBV2, the J call TRBJ1-5, with a possible D match to TRBD1 (6 bases). The V gene lost 11 bases and the J gene lost 3 bases, with 14 bases spanning the gap. The length of the CDR3 is 13 residues. Germline CDR1 SNHLY, CDR2 FYNNEI. The CDR3 here is CAGAGEYNQPQHF. In DNA form, the CDR3 reads TGTGCCGGGGCAGGGGAATACAATCAGCCCCAGCATTTT.

The chain uses TRBV6-5 and TRBJ2-7, with TRBD1 as a possible D gene (6 bases). This CDR3 region has 13 residues. From germline, CDR1 is MNHEY and CDR2 SVGAGI. V was trimmed by 7 bases and J by 2 bases, leaving 12 bases between them. The CDR3 here is CASTGQSPYEQYF. The CDR3 region has the DNA TGTGCCAGCACTGGACAGTCCCCCTACGAGCAGTACTTC.

V is TRBV7-8 and J is TRBJ2-7, with a tentative D call TRBD1 (5 bases). V lost 3 bases and J lost 7, with 19 bases in between. The CDR3 loop spans 15 amino acids. The germline gives CDR1 SGHVS, CDR2 FQNEAQ. In nucleotides, the CDR3 is TGTGCCAGCAGCTTGGGTCATTTTGCGACAGAAGAGCAGTACTTC. Protein: CASSLGHFATEEQYF.

This clone was seen more than once but under ten times. J is TRBJ1-2 and V is TRBV30; 8 bases fit TRBD1. Germline CDR1 and CDR2: GTSNPN and SVGIG (reference sequence). The CDR3 length is 15 residues. Trimming at V came to 2 bases and at J to 0 bases, leaving 5 bases not matched to a gene. The CDR3 region has the DNA TGTGCCTGGAGTCTAGGGACAGGACCTAACTATGGCTACACCTTC. Its translation: CAWSLGTGPNYGYTF.

The V and J genes are TRBV19 and TRBJ1-1; D not certain. The V end lost 5 bases, the J end lost 2 bases, and 9 bases lay between the germline ends. The CDR3 has 13 residues. The germline V gene has CDR1 LNHDA and CDR2 SQIVND (reference sequence). CDR3 sequence (DNA): TGTGCCAGTAGTCGAACCAGAAACACTGAAGCTTTCTTT. This gives the protein CASSRTRNTEAFF.

The chain carries TRBV19 and TRBJ2-3; weak D call: TRBD2 (6 bases). V shed 1 base and J shed 4 bases, with 9 bases lying between them. CDR3 length: 14 amino acids. CDR1 and CDR2 from the germline V gene are LNHDA and SQIVND (reference sequence). The CDR3 DNA reads as TGTGCCAGTAGTATAGGCGGGGTGGCAGATACGCAGTATTTT. Protein sequence: CASSIGGVADTQYF. Full variable domain (rest looked up from reference TRBV19 and TRBJ2-3): DGGITQSPKYLFRKEGQNVTLSCEQNLNHDAMYWYRQDPGQGLRLIYYSQIVNDFQKGDIAEGYSVSREKKESFPLTVTSAQKNPTAFYLCASSIGGVADTQYFGPGTRLTVL.

This chain connects TRBV3-1 (or the pseudogene TRBV3-2) to TRBJ2-3; 11 bases line up with TRBD2. Trimming cost V 4 bases and J 7 bases; bases outside gene matches: 4. Germline V gives CDR1 LGHDT, CDR2 YNNKEL (reference sequence). The CDR3 runs 14 residues. The CDR3 DNA sequence: TGTGCCAGCAGCCGGGTAGCGGGGGGGAATACGCAGTATTTT. Protein: CASSRVAGGNTQYF.

This clone was seen a few times. This chain links TRBV2 with TRBJ1-5; no clear D gene. The CDR3 has 14 residues. Germline V lookup: CDR1 SNHLY, CDR2 FYNNEI. Trimming took 4 bases from V and 3 from J, leaving 10 bases between them. The CDR3 sequence is CASSGGRNNQPQHF. The CDR3, as DNA: TGTGCCAGCAGTGGAGGGCGAAACAATCAGCCCCAGCATTTT.

The chain combines TRBV28 with TRBJ2-3; 10 bases match TRBD2. V lost 5 bases and J lost 5; bases outside the gene matches: 7. Germline-derived CDR1 and CDR2 are MDHEN and SYDVKM. The CDR3 runs to 15 residues. CDR3 protein: CASSHLAGVRDTQYF. The CDR3 DNA reads as TGTGCCAGCAGTCATCTAGCGGGGGTAAGAGATACGCAGTATTTT.

The chain joins TRBV5-5 to TRBJ2-1; D unresolved. Germline V gene sequence: CDR1 SGHKS, CDR2 YYEKEE (reference sequence). Trimming took 1 base from V and 0 from J, leaving 11 bases between them. The CDR3 has 16 residues. The CDR3 bases are TGTGCCAGCAGCTTGTTTCGGTCCTACTCCTACAATGAGCAGTTCTTC. Translation: CASSLFRSYSYNEQFF.

The chain has TRBV7-9 and TRBJ2-1; 8 nucleotides align to TRBD1. V lost 0 bases to trimming and J lost 10 bases; unmatched junction nucleotides: 5. This CDR3 is 14 amino acids long. Germline-derived CDR1 and CDR2 are SEHNR and FQNEAQ (reference sequence). The CDR3 DNA sequence: TGTGCCAGCAGCTTAGCGCTGGGGACAGGAGAGCAGTTCTTC. Amino acids: CASSLALGTGEQFF.

The sample holds one count of this clone. The chain joins TRBV5-1 to TRBJ1-4; D is perhaps TRBD1 (5 bases). The CDR3 has 14 amino acids. Trimming pared 1 base from V and 7 bases from J, leaving 11 bases between. Germline CDR1 SGHRS, CDR2 YFSETQ. CDR3 DNA sequence: TGCGCCAGCAGCTTGACAGGTTGGGGTGAAAAACTGTTTTTT. It codes for CASSLTGWGEKLFF.

The rearrangement uses TRBV12-5 and TRBJ1-1; D call uncertain. This CDR3 has 16 residues. CDR1 LGHNT and CDR2 FRNRAP come from the germline V gene. V was trimmed by 0 bases and J by 4 bases, leaving 15 bases between them. CDR3: CASGLVLRPEGTEAFF. In DNA, the CDR3 is TGTGCTAGTGGTTTGGTACTAAGACCAGAGGGCACTGAAGCTTTCTTT.

This chain joins TRBV10-3 and TRBJ1-5; D is possibly TRBD1 (6 bases). Germline CDR1 reads ENHRY; CDR2 reads SYGVKD. The CDR3 consists of 15 residues. Trimming removed 4 bases at V and 5 bases at J, with 15 bases between. The CDR3 is CAISATGRGDQPQHF. The CDR3, as DNA: TGTGCCATCAGTGCAACAGGGAGAGGGGATCAGCCCCAGCATTTT.

A few counts support this clone. V is TRBV6-5 and J is TRBJ1-1; D call uncertain. V was trimmed by 3 bases and J by 0 bases, leaving 8 bases between them. Germline V lookup: CDR1 MNHEY, CDR2 SVGAGI. CDR3 size: 14 residues. The CDR3 loop reads CASSYTGVNTEAFF. CDR3 nucleotide sequence: TGTGCCAGCAGTTATACCGGGGTGAACACTGAAGCTTTCTTT.

The chain recombines TRBV27 with TRBJ1-4; weak D call: TRBD1 (5 bases). Between the trimmed V and J ends, which lost 4 bases and 10 bases, there was a span of 19 bases. This CDR3 region has 15 residues. The germline gives CDR1 MNHEY, CDR2 SMNVEV (reference sequence). The CDR3 is CASSSTHGGKLKLFF. In DNA, the CDR3 is TGTGCCAGCAGTTCAACACATGGGGGGAAGTTAAAACTGTTTTTT. Based on the CDR3 plus reference TRBV27 and TRBJ1-4, the full variable domain is EAQVTQNPRYLITVTGKKLTVTCSQNMNHEYMSWYRQDPGLGLRQIYYSMNVEVTDKGDVPEGYKVSRKEKRNFPLILESPSPNQTSLYFCASSSTHGGKLKLFFGSGTQLSVL.

This clone was seen a single time. The chain carries TRBV5-1 and TRBJ2-5; TRBD2 matches 7 bases. Trimming at V came to 3 bases and at J to 4 bases, leaving 12 bases not matched to a gene. Germline CDR1 is SGHRS and CDR2 is YFSETQ. The CDR3 runs 16 residues. CDR3 nucleotides: TGCGCCAGCAGCTCGGCCCTCCGGGGGGTTGGAGAGACCCAGTACTTC. This encodes CASSSALRGVGETQYF.